What follows are 2 T cell receptor beta chains derived from one specimen sequenced in a study of blood T cells in healthy people across ages. A second PCR of roughly 7 to 11 cycles used a sample-barcoded 5' primer and a J-beta primer mix. TCRdb re-called the 5' RACE reads through MiXCR, storing one row per CDR3 protein. The data contain hundreds of thousands of distinct CDR3 sequences, more than 40% of them seen just once; the ten biggest clones take up roughly 18%. Source material: blood. The receptor source for this set is a man in his 60s in good health.

For this clonotype: One end of the junction is discordant with germline, which a read error may explain. The chain combines TRBV4-3 with TRBJ2-7; D gene ambiguous. From germline, CDR1 is LGHNA and CDR2 YSLEER. This CDR3 is 12 amino acids long. This CDR3 reads CASSQMGYGQYF. The CDR3 DNA sequence: TGCGCCAGCAGCCAAATGGGCTACGGGCAGTACTTC.

This clonotype was seen a handful of times. This sequence joins TRBV27 and TRBJ2-5; the D is unclear. The DNA end is more similar to TRBJ2-7, so the J call may be wrong. In germline, CDR1 is MNHEY, CDR2 SMNVEV (reference sequence). There are 15 residues in the CDR3. DNA of the CDR3: TGTGCCAGCAGTTTATCAGGTTGGGTTACCTACGAGCAGTACTTC. Translation: CASSLSGWVTYEQYF.